Sequencing of this T cell receptor (beta chain) was carried out in a study of T cells in Graves' hyperthyroidism and ophthalmopathy. What was amplified from RNA transcripts were TCR beta CDR3 regions. Primed by the HTBI set, a first-round RT-PCR was run on the TCR CDR3. TCRdb re-called the multiplex PCR reads with MiXCR, one entry per CDR3 protein. The data show about 300,000 distinct CDR3 sequences, around a fifth seen once. The sample holds many counts of this clonotype. Its antigen is as yet unknown. Study outcomes and limitations: Blood shared most expanded thyroid clonotypes above 0.001.

Each ophthalmopathy patient scored at least 3 on the Clinical Activity Score and at least 4 on NOSPECS grade, with duration under 3 months. Any patient presenting with uncontrolled infection, other autoimmune disease, pregnancy or lactation was left out. This TCR came from a man in his fifties or sixties with Graves' ophthalmopathy. The specimen was blood.

Here the CDR3 DNA reads TGTGCCATCAGTGACAGAACTGATAATTCACCCCTCCACTTT. Translation: CAISDRTDNSPLHF. The chain carries TRBV10-3 and TRBJ1-6; D not resolved. Between the trimmed V and J ends, which lost 3 bases and 5 bases, there was a span of 8 bases. The CDR3 runs to 14 residues. The germline V gene has CDR1 ENHRY and CDR2 SYGVKD.